Only a few counts were recorded for the clone carrying this TCR beta chain. The antigen is not known. This entry comes from a study of human T cells and chemical hapten exposure. Study as a whole: Chiefly female patients presented with alopecia areata, totalis or universalis.

After removal of 1 base from V and 2 bases from J, the junction contained 14 bases not matched to a gene. Germline values: CDR1 SGHDT, CDR2 YYEEEE. CDR3 length: 21 residues. Original handling: The median was around 88,000 TCRs per sample, ranging about 20,000 to 700,000. MiXCR was run by TCRdb on the RACE reads, yielding one entry per CDR3 protein. The V and J calls shown here were made by TCRdb, not taken from the authors' results. Among around 360,000 distinct CDR3 sequences listed, just under 6.5% were seen once. The time point is: patch test 2, 6 weeks after DPC sensitization. Treatment denoted: therapeutic diphenylcyclopropenone sensitization with weekly scalp DPC. Study-wide points: Expanded TCRs were compared with controls, and the expanded TCRs formed significantly more large CDR3 similarity clusters.

This TCR was sampled from a woman under 30 with alopecia areata. Some clones in this sample may be carry-over from other donors' samples. Sample: whole blood, taken in connection with sensitization to the hapten diphenylcyclopropenone (DPC). The gene calls are TRBV5-6 and TRBJ2-6; 11 nucleotides align to TRBD1. The CDR3 sequence is CASSLLNRDRGRRTGANVLTF. The CDR3 bases are TGTGCCAGCAGCTTGCTGAACCGGGACAGGGGGAGAAGGACTGGGGCCAACGTCCTGACTTTC.